This TCR beta chain was profiled in a study of human T cells and chemical hapten exposure. Study-wide points: TCRs whose frequency exceeded 1 in 1000 remained the same following DPC sensitization.

TCRdb re-analysed the RACE reads in MiXCR, keeping a single row per CDR3 protein. This sample has some 250,000 distinct CDR3 sequences, with 7.7% found just once. V lost 4 bases to trimming and J lost 0 bases, with 10 bases between them. This CDR3 has 15 amino acids. The germline CDR1 and CDR2 sequences are SGHTA and FQGNSA. This clonotype was detected only a few times. Its antigen is not known. Time point meaning: pre-sensitization, week 0. Treatment of the sample: therapeutic diphenylcyclopropenone sensitization with weekly scalp DPC. The starting material was whole blood, obtained in connection with sensitization to the hapten diphenylcyclopropenone (DPC). This TCR was sampled from a man between 18 and 29 years old with alopecia areata. Some clones in this sample may be carry-over from other donors' samples. V gene TRBV7-2 combines with J gene TRBJ1-3; tentative D call: TRBD1 (6 bases). CDR3 nucleotide sequence: TGTGCCAGCAGCTGGGACACCAGCTCTGGAAACACCATATATTTT. As protein: CASSWDTSSGNTIYF.